The rows below give T cell receptor beta chains drawn from one sample of a study of cytomegalovirus exposure and HLA in healthy donors. Data came from immunoSEQ multiplex PCR; TCRdb stores just in-frame clones and leaves some out. This sample carries 140,000 to 150,000 clones, around 75% of them seen once, and the ten largest clones take around 7%. Sequenced: PBMCs. All receptors derive from a man aged 25-45 years in good health and CMV-seronegative. Both conserved end residues are part of each CDR3. The order of the fields is clone size, J gene, D gene, V gene, CDR3 protein, CDR3 DNA. D genes are given only for firm matches. Clone sizes are given selectively: once, few, many, or a class where the clone is expanded.

- TRBJ2-7 - TRBV30 CAWSAPGPWTSYERYF TGTGCCTGGAGTGCCCCCGGCCCCTGGACATCCTACGAGCGGTACTTC
- TRBJ1-4 - TRBV5-4 CASSSGAGDEKLFF TGTGCCAGCAGTTCTGGGGCGGGGGATGAAAAACTGTTTTTT
- TRBJ2-7 - TRBV6-5 CASSYLGALVDEQYF TGTGCCAGCAGTTACTTAGGGGCACTTGTTGACGAGCAGTACTTC
- TRBJ2-5 TRBD2 TRBV29-1 CSVEDGLLAESKGTQYF TGCAGCGTTGAAGATGGGCTCCTAGCGGAGTCAAAAGGGACCCAGTACTTC
once TRBJ1-6 - TRBV29-1 CSVAAGTNSPLHF TGCAGCGTTGCGGCAGGGACAAATTCACCCCTCCACTTT
once TRBJ2-5 TRBD1 TRBV18 CASSPFMTGQETQYF TGTGCCAGCTCACCATTCATGACAGGGCAAGAGACCCAGTACTTC
- TRBJ1-4 - TRBV29-1 CSVELANRREKLFF TGCAGCGTTGAACTCGCGAATCGGAGGGAAAAACTGTTTTTT
once TRBJ2-1 TRBD2 TRBV5-4 CASSMGSTSGGDGEQFF TGTGCCAGCAGCATGGGTTCAACTAGCGGGGGGGATGGTGAGCAGTTCTTC
- TRBJ2-7 - TRBV29-1 CSVVGEAELPYEQYF TGCAGCGTTGTGGGGGAGGCAGAGCTTCCCTACGAGCAGTACTTC
- TRBJ2-3 - TRBV7-9 CASSLSEDTQYF TGTGCCAGCAGCTTGAGCGAAGATACGCAGTATTTT
- TRBJ2-7 - TRBV18 CASSPALVYEQYF TGTGCCAGCTCACCCGCATTAGTCTACGAGCAGTACTTC
- TRBJ1-2 TRBD1 TRBV13 CASSLGGQGNYGYTF TGTGCCAGCAGCTTAGGGGGACAGGGGAACTATGGCTACACCTTC
- TRBJ1-1 TRBD1 TRBV28 CASSLGTGFMNTEAFF TGTGCCAGCAGTCTCGGGACAGGCTTTATGAACACTGAAGCTTTCTTT
- TRBJ1-6 - TRBV28 CASSQGGEHNSPLHF TGTGCCAGCAGTCAGGGAGGGGAACATAATTCACCCCTCCACTTT
- TRBJ2-7 - TRBV11-2 CASSLVGAYEQYF TGTGCCAGCAGCTTAGTAGGGGCCTACGAGCAGTACTTC
once TRBJ1-2 TRBD1 TRBV27 CASSFHRGNGQGAIGYTF TGTGCCAGCAGTTTCCATAGAGGAAACGGACAGGGGGCAATTGGCTACACCTTC
few TRBJ1-4 - TRBV5-8 CASSLRRNNNEKLFF TGTGCCAGCAGCTTGCGAAGAAACAATAATGAAAAACTGTTTTTT
- TRBJ2-7 - TRBV6-5 CASSSPGTSRSKQYF TGTGCCAGCAGTTCCCCGGGTACATCCCGTTCCAAGCAGTACTTC
- TRBJ2-7 - TRBV10-2 CASMDYDYEQYF TGCGCCAGCATGGACTACGACTACGAGCAGTACTTC
few TRBJ2-6 - TRBV5-6 CASSFLGSRTGANGLTF TGTGCCAGCAGCTTCCTGGGCTCGAGAACTGGGGCCAACGGCCTGACTTTC
- TRBJ1-1 - TRBV28 CASSFGTNTEAFF TGTGCCAGCAGTTTCGGGACTAACACTGAAGCTTTCTTT
few TRBJ2-6 - TRBV28 CASSLDKWTWGANVLTF TGTGCCAGCAGTTTAGATAAATGGACTTGGGGGGCCAACGTCCTGACTTTC
once TRBJ2-7 TRBD2 TRBV6-5 CASSIGLAGGGEQYF TGTGCCAGCAGCATCGGACTAGCGGGAGGAGGCGAGCAGTACTTC
- TRBJ2-7 TRBD1 TRBV5-1 CASSLEGTGEDEQYF TGCGCCAGCAGCTTGGAGGGGACAGGGGAGGACGAGCAGTACTTC
- TRBJ2-7 TRBD2 TRBV6-5 CASSSGLAGGQEQYF TGTGCCAGCAGTTCCGGACTAGCGGGGGGGCAAGAGCAGTACTTC
- TRBJ1-5 TRBD1 TRBV25-1 CASSDSRGQESNQPQHF TGTGCCAGCAGTGACTCCAGGGGGCAGGAGAGCAATCAGCCCCAGCATTTT
- TRBJ2-4 TRBD2 TRBV10-2 CASIGWGGSRNSQYF TGCGCCAGCATTGGTTGGGGCGGGAGTAGAAACAGTCAGTACTTC
- TRBJ1-1 - TRBV28 CATGRGEVTEAFF TGTGCCACCGGGCGGGGTGAAGTAACTGAAGCTTTCTTT
few TRBJ1-1 - TRBV12-2 CASRLAGGGTEAFF TGTGCAAGTCGCTTAGCGGGGGGTGGCACTGAAGCTTTCTTT
- TRBJ2-7 - TRBV21-1 CASSPKGKGQGVMEYF TGTGCCAGCAGTCCAAAAGGGAAGGGACAGGGTGTCATGGAGTACTTC
- TRBJ1-5 TRBD1 TRBV19 CASSRDRFNQPQHF TGTGCCAGTAGTAGGGACAGGTTTAATCAGCCCCAGCATTTT
- TRBJ1-6 - TRBV7-9 CASSYGGSPLHF TGTGCCAGCAGCTACGGGGGTTCACCCCTCCACTTT
- TRBJ1-1 - TRBV2 CAWGGMNTEAFF TGTGCCTGGGGAGGTATGAACACTGAAGCTTTCTTT
- TRBJ2-1 - TRBV29-1 CSVDGAYNEQFF TGCAGCGTTGACGGGGCCTACAATGAGCAGTTCTTC
- TRBJ2-7 - TRBV21-1 CASRGLAGVRRSYEQYF TGTGCCAGCCGTGGACTAGCGGGAGTAAGAAGGTCTTACGAGCAGTACTTC
- TRBJ2-3 TRBD2 TRBV6-1 CASSEGGLAGADTQYF TGTGCCAGCAGTGAAGGTGGACTAGCGGGAGCAGATACGCAGTATTTT
- TRBJ1-1 - TRBV27 CASSLWGSGRTEAFF TGTGCCAGCAGTTTATGGGGCAGTGGAAGGACTGAAGCTTTCTTT
- TRBJ2-2 TRBD2 TRBV5-1 CASNLAGGNTGELFF TGCGCCAGCAATCTAGCGGGAGGGAACACCGGGGAGCTGTTTTTT
- TRBJ2-7 TRBD1 TRBV15 CATSRGQGAFYEQYF TGTGCCACCAGCAGGGGACAGGGGGCGTTCTACGAGCAGTACTTC
- TRBJ2-7 TRBD2 TRBV19 CASSAREAGFAYEQYF TGTGCCAGTAGTGCCCGGGAAGCGGGGTTCGCCTACGAGCAGTACTTC
- TRBJ1-4 - TRBV15 CATSQGRSNEKLFF TGTGCCACCAGCCAGGGGCGCTCTAATGAAAAACTGTTTTTT
- TRBJ1-2 - TRBV5-1 CASSFGGAGGYTF TGCGCCAGCAGCTTCGGGGGGGCCGGTGGCTACACCTTC